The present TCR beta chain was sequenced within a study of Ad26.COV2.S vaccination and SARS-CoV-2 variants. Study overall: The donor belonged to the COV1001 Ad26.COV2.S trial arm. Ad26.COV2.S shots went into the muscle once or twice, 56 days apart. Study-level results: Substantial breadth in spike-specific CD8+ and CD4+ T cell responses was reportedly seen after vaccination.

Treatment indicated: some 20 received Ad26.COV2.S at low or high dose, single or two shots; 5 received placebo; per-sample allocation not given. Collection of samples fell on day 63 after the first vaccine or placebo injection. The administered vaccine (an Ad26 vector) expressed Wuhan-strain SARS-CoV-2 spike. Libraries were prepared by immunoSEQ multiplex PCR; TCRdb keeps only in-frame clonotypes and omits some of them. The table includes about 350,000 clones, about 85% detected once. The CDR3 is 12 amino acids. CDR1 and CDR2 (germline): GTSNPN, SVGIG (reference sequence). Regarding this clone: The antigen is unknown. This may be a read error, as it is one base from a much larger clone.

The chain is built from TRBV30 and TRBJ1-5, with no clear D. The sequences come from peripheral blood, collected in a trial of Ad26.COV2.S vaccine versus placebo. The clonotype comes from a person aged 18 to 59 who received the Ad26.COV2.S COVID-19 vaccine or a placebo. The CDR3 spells CTWSDSNQPQHF. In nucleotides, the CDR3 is TGTACCTGGAGCGATAGCAATCAGCCCCAGCATTTT.